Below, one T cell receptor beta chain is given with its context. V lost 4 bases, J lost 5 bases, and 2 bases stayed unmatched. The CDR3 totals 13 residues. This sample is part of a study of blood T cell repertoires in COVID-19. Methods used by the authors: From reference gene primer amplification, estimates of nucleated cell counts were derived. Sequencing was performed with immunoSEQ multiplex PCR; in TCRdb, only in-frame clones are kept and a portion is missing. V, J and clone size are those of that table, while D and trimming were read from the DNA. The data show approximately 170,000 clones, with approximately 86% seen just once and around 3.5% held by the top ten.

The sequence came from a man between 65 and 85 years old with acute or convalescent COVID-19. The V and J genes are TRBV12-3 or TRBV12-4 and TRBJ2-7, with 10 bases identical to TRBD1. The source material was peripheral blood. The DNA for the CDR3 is TGTGCCAGCAGTTGGACAGGGGGGCACGAGCAGTACTTC. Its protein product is CASSWTGGHEQYF.